The sequence of this T cell receptor (beta chain) was determined in a study of T-cell memory formation after mild COVID-19. As for the study in general: The TCR clusters were mostly specific to one donor.

Study observations and caveats: Clones that got smaller from day 15 to 85 had even CD4/CD8, while clones growing later tipped toward CD4+.

In TCRdb, the 5' RACE reads were re-called with MiXCR into one record per CDR3 protein. The table includes 150,000 to 200,000 distinct CDR3 sequences, about 20% detected once. About this clonotype: Its specificity is unknown. One end of the junction is discordant with germline, which a read error may explain.

The CDR3 spans 17 residues. From germline, CDR1 is SGDLS and CDR2 YYNGEE. The clonotype comes from an adult woman who had mild COVID-19 (a few samples of this study predate the infection). Cell type and time point are not known. The rearrangement uses TRBV9 and TRBJ1-6, with 8 bases lining up with TRBD1. Material: PBMCs or a T cell subset sorted from them (not recorded which). CDR3 DNA: TGTGCCAGCAGCGTGGATGATTCAGGGGGCTTGGATTCACCCATCCACTTT. Amino acid sequence: CASSVDDSGGLDSPIHF.